The present T cell receptor beta chain was sequenced within a study of shared clonotypes between healthy human individuals. Germline V CDR1 and CDR2: LNHDA, SQIVND (reference sequence). The CDR3 spans 16 residues. J was trimmed by 1 base and V by 3 bases; bases with no gene match: 4. The data were produced by immunoSEQ multiplex PCR, yet TCRdb's version contains in-frame clones alone and is incomplete. The table lists roughly 500,000 clones, approximately 95% of them singletons, with 0.055% to 0.075% in the top ten. The sequencing sample was made of naive CD4+ T cells sorted from blood. The subset was: CD45RA+ positively selected. The V call is TRBV19, the J call TRBJ1-3; 9 nucleotides match TRBD1. The source is a woman aged 25-40 years in good health. CDR3 sequence reads: CASSITGGASGNTIYF. In nucleotides, the CDR3 is TGTGCCAGTAGTATTACAGGGGGCGCATCTGGAAACACCATATATTTT. The full variable domain, its missing parts supplied by reference TRBV19 and TRBJ1-3, is DGGITQSPKYLFRKEGQNVTLSCEQNLNHDAMYWYRQDPGQGLRLIYYSQIVNDFQKGDIAEGYSVSREKKESFPLTVTSAQKNPTAFYLCASSITGGASGNTIYFGEGSWLTVV.